The 21 T cell receptor beta chains presented below share a single source sample, sequenced in a study of shared clonotypes between healthy human individuals. Repertoires were generated with immunoSEQ multiplex PCR, while TCRdb's copy carries only in-frame clones and drops some. Among about 690,000 clones listed, roughly 91% were seen once. The sample taken for sequencing was memory CD8+ T cells from PBMCs. Subset of the sample: CD45RO+ cells pooled with CCR7-negative TemRA cells. These receptors all come from a man younger than 30 in good health. Some clones in this sample may be carry-over from other donors' samples.

This chain uses TRBV6-5 with TRBJ2-1; D is uncertain. V was trimmed by 6 bases and J by 4 bases, leaving 4 bases between them. The CDR3 is 11 amino acids. Germline CDR1 and CDR2: MNHEY and SVGAGI. The CDR3: CASSNYNEQFF. The CDR3 nucleotides are TGTGCCAGCAGCAATTACAATGAGCAGTTCTTC.

The rearrangement uses TRBV21-1 and TRBJ2-7; the table's D call of TRBD2 was not tested on the DNA. TRBV21-1 corresponds to a pseudogene. CDR3 length equals 19 residues. The DNA of the CDR3 is TGTGCCAGCAGCAAAGGAGCGTGGACTAGCGGGAGAAACTCCTACGAGCAGTACTTC. Its protein is CASSKGAWTSGRNSYEQYF.

The V and J genes are TRBV27 and TRBJ2-7, with 13 bases lining up with TRBD2. In germline, CDR1 is MNHEY, CDR2 SMNVEV (reference sequence). The CDR3 runs to 17 residues. The V segment lost 5 bases and the J segment 2 bases; nucleotides outside the gene matches: 9. CDR3 residues: CASSIPGTSGAPYEQYF. The CDR3 DNA reads TGTGCCAGCAGTATCCCCGGGACTAGCGGGGCTCCCTACGAGCAGTACTTC.

The genes are TRBV2 and TRBJ2-1; 10 bases match TRBD1. Germline values: CDR1 SNHLY, CDR2 FYNNEI. The V segment lost 8 bases and the J segment 6 bases; nucleotides outside the gene matches: 7. The CDR3 sequence is 14 residues long. The CDR3 here is CASGGQGFLNEQFF. The CDR3 DNA follows: TGTGCCAGCGGGGGACAGGGGTTCCTCAATGAGCAGTTCTTC.

This chain joins TRBV15 and TRBJ2-5; maybe TRBD2 (5 bases). The CDR3 spans 14 residues. V was pared by 1 base and J by 1 base, with 7 bases between. Germline V gene lookup returns CDR1 LNHNV and CDR2 YYDKDF (reference sequence). The CDR3 DNA is TGTGCCACCAGCAGAGTGCGGGCCCAAGAGACCCAGTACTTC. Translating gives CATSRVRAQETQYF.

The genes are TRBV7-9 and TRBJ2-1; 12 bases are shared with TRBD2. The length of the CDR3 is 16 residues. The V gene's germline CDR1 is SEHNR and CDR2 FQNEAQ (reference sequence). V was clipped by 6 bases and J by 1 base; unmatched bases: 4. CDR3 protein: CASRPSGRVSYNEQFF. The CDR3 DNA reads as TGTGCCAGCAGGCCTAGCGGGAGGGTTTCCTACAATGAGCAGTTCTTC.

The CDR3 DNA follows: TGCAGCGCCAAAAAGGGACGGGTCGACGAGCAGTACTTC. It is translated as CSAKKGRVDEQYF. The J gene is TRBJ2-7, the V gene TRBV29-1; D tentatively fits TRBD1 or TRBD2 (5 bases each). The ends were cut back, 7 bases at V and 5 bases at J, with 18 bases in the middle. Per germline, CDR1 SQVTM and CDR2 ANQGSEA. This CDR3 is built from 13 residues.

The chain has TRBV29-1 and TRBJ2-2; 7 bases are a match to TRBD2. This CDR3 is 15 amino acids long. The ends lost 2 bases at V and 5 bases at J; junction bases unmatched: 8. The V gene's germline CDR1 is SQVTM and CDR2 ANQGSEA. The CDR3 nucleotides are TGCAGCGTTGAATCTCCTAGCGGAGCTACCGGGGAGCTGTTTTTT. Translating it yields CSVESPSGATGELFF.

V usage is TRBV30 and J usage is TRBJ2-7, with 7 bases identical to TRBD2. The germline V gene encodes CDR1 GTSNPN and CDR2 SVGIG (reference sequence). This CDR3 is built from 13 residues. The junction had 5 bases not matched to a gene; V was cut back by 6 bases and J by 0 bases. The CDR3 reads CACWRGSSYEQYF. The CDR3 coding sequence is TGTGCCTGCTGGCGGGGGAGCTCCTACGAGCAGTACTTC.

As regards this clone: The same CDR3 is also encoded by other DNA sequences in this sample. The chain recombines TRBV7-9 with TRBJ2-7; a weak D match, TRBD1 (5 bases). The CDR3 spans 14 residues. Germline V gene lookup returns CDR1 SEHNR and CDR2 FQNEAQ (reference sequence). The germline V and J ends were trimmed by 1 base and 4 bases, with 11 bases remaining between them. In nucleotides, the CDR3 is TGTGCCAGCAGCTTAGTGGGGCGAGGATACGAGCAGTACTTC. Its protein product is CASSLVGRGYEQYF.

The chain carries TRBV9 and TRBJ2-1, with 10 bases lining up with TRBD1. Trimming took 3 bases from V and 7 from J; bases not matched to a gene: 10. CDR1 and CDR2 from the germline V gene are SGDLS and YYNGEE. This CDR3 is 16 amino acids long. CDR3 protein: CASSGHPGTGANEQFF. The CDR3 coding sequence is TGTGCCAGCAGCGGCCATCCCGGGACAGGGGCAAATGAGCAGTTCTTC.

This chain joins TRBV27 and TRBJ2-3; D not resolved. V was cut by 3 bases and J by 2 bases, with 12 bases left in between. Germline V gene data show CDR1 as MNHEY and CDR2 as SMNVEV (reference sequence). CDR3 length: 15 amino acids. The CDR3 loop is CASSLGSPPTDTQYF. DNA for the CDR3: TGTGCCAGCAGTTTGGGTAGCCCTCCCACAGATACGCAGTATTTT.

The CDR3 DNA sequence: TGCGCCAGCGGAACGTTCACCGGGACTGGGCGCAATGAGCAGTTCTTC. Amino acid sequence: CASGTFTGTGRNEQFF. V and J are TRBV4-1 and TRBJ2-1, with a tentative D call TRBD2 (6 bases). The length of the CDR3 is 16 residues. The V gene's germline CDR1 is MGHRA and CDR2 YSYEKL. V was pared by 8 bases and J by 6 bases, with 23 bases between.

The V gene is TRBV7-9, the J gene TRBJ2-1; TRBD2 matches at 11 bases. V trimming: 5 bases; J trimming: 9 bases; junction bases outside the gene matches: 9. This CDR3 comprises 15 residues. Germline lookup yields CDR1 SEHNR and CDR2 FQNEAQ (reference sequence). The CDR3 reads CASSPLAGVVSEQFF. The CDR3 DNA reads as TGTGCCAGCAGCCCACTAGCGGGAGTAGTTAGTGAGCAGTTCTTC.

The chain employs TRBV29-1 and TRBJ2-1; 12 bases line up with TRBD2. The ends lost 7 bases at V and 0 bases at J; junction bases unmatched: 1. CDR1 and CDR2 from the germline V gene are SQVTM and ANQGSEA. The CDR3 sequence is 14 residues long. CDR3 coding DNA: TGCAGCGGGACTAGCGGGAACTCCTACAATGAGCAGTTCTTC. This codes for CSGTSGNSYNEQFF.

Here the CDR3 DNA reads TGTGCCAGCAGCATTGACAGGGCCTATGGCTACACCTTC. Encoded protein: CASSIDRAYGYTF. The chain links TRBV13 to TRBJ1-2; TRBD1 agrees at 7 bases. The CDR3 runs 13 residues. Germline V gene data show CDR1 as PRHDT and CDR2 as FYEKMQ (reference sequence). Trimming at V came to 5 bases and at J to 4 bases, leaving 4 bases not matched to a gene. Full variable domain (outside the CDR3, taken from reference TRBV13 and TRBJ1-2): AAGVIQSPRHLIKEKRETATLKCYPIPRHDTVYWYQQGPGQDPQFLISFYEKMQSDKGSIPDRFSAQQFSDYHSELNMSSLELGDSALYFCASSIDRAYGYTFGSGTRLTVV.

Turning to this clone: The identical CDR3 is also encoded by other nucleotide sequences in the sample. The gene calls are TRBV28 and TRBJ1-2; D ambiguous. CDR3 length equals 11 residues. V was shortened by 3 bases and J by 3 bases, with 2 bases between the two germline ends. Germline values: CDR1 MDHEN, CDR2 SYDVKM. The CDR3 DNA reads as TGTGCCAGCAGTTTGGACTATGGCTACACCTTC. Protein sequence: CASSLDYGYTF.

J is TRBJ2-1 and V is TRBV5-1, with TRBD2 identical over 8 bases. V trimming: 0 bases; J trimming: 4 bases; junction bases outside the gene matches: 9. The CDR3 runs 17 residues. Germline V CDR1 and CDR2: SGHRS, YFSETQ. CDR3 bases: TGCGCCAGCAGCTTGGGTGCTCTAGCGGGTTATTACAATGAGCAGTTCTTC. Translation gives CASSLGALAGYYNEQFF.

The CDR3 bases are TGTGCCAGCAGTCCCGGGGGGGACTTCCATCAGCCCCAGCATTTT. Amino acid sequence: CASSPGGDFHQPQHF. The chain combines TRBV7-9 with TRBJ1-5; a weak D match, TRBD1 (5 bases). Trimming stripped 6 bases from V and 5 bases from J, with 17 bases between. CDR1 and CDR2 (germline): SEHNR, FQNEAQ (reference sequence). The CDR3 is made up of 15 amino acids. The full variable domain, in which reference TRBV7-9 and TRBJ1-5 provide the parts outside the CDR3, is DTGVSQNPRHKITKRGQNVTFRCDPISEHNRLYWYRQTLGQGPEFLTYFQNEAQLEKSRLLSDRFSAERPKGSFSTLEIQRTEQGDSAMYLCASSPGGDFHQPQHFGDGTRLSIL.

This CDR3 reads CASSPRYPKQGGNTEAFF. Written as DNA, the CDR3 is TGTGCCAGCAGCCCCAGGTATCCGAAACAGGGGGGGAACACTGAAGCTTTCTTT. The V call is TRBV28, the J call TRBJ1-1; 8 bases are a match to TRBD1. Germline CDR1 reads MDHEN; CDR2 reads SYDVKM. V was clipped by 6 bases and J by 1 base; unmatched bases: 16. The CDR3 is made up of 18 amino acids.

CDR3 in DNA: TGTGCCAGCAGCGTGGACAGGAACCTGAACACTGAAGCTTTCTTT. Its protein product is CASSVDRNLNTEAFF. The rearrangement links TRBV5-6 to TRBJ1-1; 7 bases line up with TRBD1. Germline assignment: CDR1 SGHDT and CDR2 YYEEEE. The CDR3 has 15 amino acids. The J segment lost 0 bases and the V segment lost 4 bases, leaving 6 bases of the junction unmatched.